Listed here is a single T cell receptor (beta chain). Clones were sequenced by immunoSEQ multiplex PCR, and TCRdb holds only the in-frame ones, with some missing. Among 20,000 or so clones listed, roughly 84% were seen once. This sample was taken from a study of T cell responses to AZD1222 COVID-19 vaccine. CDR1 and CDR2 (germline): SGHVS, FQNEAQ. Unmatched junction bases numbered 9, after V lost 3 bases and J lost 2 bases. The CDR3 sequence is 17 residues long. The rearrangement links TRBV7-8 to TRBJ2-2; 7 bases agree with TRBD1. The sample consisted of peripheral blood, taken 28 days after the second AZD1222 dose. The source of this sequence is an adult who received the AZD1222 COVID-19 vaccine. The CDR3 loop is CASSFRQGGVNTGELFF. In nucleotides, the CDR3 is TGTGCCAGCAGCTTTCGACAGGGCGGCGTTAACACCGGGGAGCTGTTTTTT.